This T cell receptor beta chain was documented in a study of beta chain features in type 1 diabetes. Study-level points and caveats: For Type 1 diabetes patients, all four CD4+ subsets carried TCRB CDR3s that were moderately but significantly shorter.

The germline gives CDR1 SQVTM, CDR2 ANQGSEA. Trimming pared 4 bases from V and 0 bases from J, leaving 7 bases between. The CDR3 extends over 12 amino acids. Sequenced material consisted of expressed TCRB transcripts (all of the isolated RNA was reverse transcribed). Data came from immunoSEQ multiplex PCR; TCRdb stores just in-frame clones and leaves some out. The data contain around 150,000 clones, around 63% of them singletons. As concerns this clone: Its antigen is unknown.

This clonotype was sampled from a man in his thirties or forties with type 1 diabetes. The sequencing input was naive CD4+ T cells from blood. V and J are TRBV29-1 and TRBJ2-7; D not resolved. The DNA of the CDR3 is TGCAGCGTTGTCTGGCCCTCCTACGAGCAGTACTTC. Encoded protein: CSVVWPSYEQYF.